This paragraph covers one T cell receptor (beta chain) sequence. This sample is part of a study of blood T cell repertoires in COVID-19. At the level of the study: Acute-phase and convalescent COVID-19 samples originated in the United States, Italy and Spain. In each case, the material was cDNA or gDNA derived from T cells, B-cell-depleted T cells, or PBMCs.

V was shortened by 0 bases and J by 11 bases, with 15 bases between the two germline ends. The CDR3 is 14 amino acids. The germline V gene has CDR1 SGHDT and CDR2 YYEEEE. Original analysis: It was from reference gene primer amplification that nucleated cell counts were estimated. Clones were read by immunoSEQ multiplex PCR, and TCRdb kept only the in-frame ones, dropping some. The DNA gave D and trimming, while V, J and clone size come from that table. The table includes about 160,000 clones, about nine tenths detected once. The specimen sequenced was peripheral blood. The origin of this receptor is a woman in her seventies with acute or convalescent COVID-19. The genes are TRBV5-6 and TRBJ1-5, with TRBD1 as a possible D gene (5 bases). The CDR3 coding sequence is TGTGCCAGCAGCTTGGGGCAGGGCACGGGGGCCCAGCATTTT. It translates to CASSLGQGTGAQHF.